This T cell receptor beta chain comes out of a study of T cell responses to AZD1222 COVID-19 vaccine listed by TCRdb under 2021. Study-level background: AZD1222 recipients whose second dose came at about 4 weeks and those whose second dose came at about 12 weeks were combined into one group, since spike-specific TCR depth and breadth did not differ between the two schedules. TCR sequencing was performed for 233 trial participants, of whom roughly 200 were given two doses of AZD1222 and around 25 were given two doses of MenACWY control vaccine. Trial participants were enrolled by age into 18-55, 56-69 and 70-plus year subgroups, with roughly 160, 29 and 62 TCR-sequenced participants respectively. Broad study findings and their caveats: Because no day 14 peak-response samples were available, repertoires were characterized only after the peak T cell response. In the small 56-69-year group, the increase in depth fell short of significance, most likely because of low power. Epitopes outside the regions mutated in the B.1.351 and B.1.1.7 variants were reportedly recognized by nearly half of the unique spike-specific TCRs. Conclusions about previously exposed vaccinees were limited because only a handful of AZD1222 recipients were SARS-CoV-2 seropositive at baseline. A significant rise in spike-specific TCR breadth and depth was observed after two AZD1222 doses relative to day 0 and relative to MenACWY recipients. Vaccine-associated CD4 TCRs spanned the whole spike protein, with dominant responses in regions 160-218 and 743-854. Participants were mostly white British and included more females than males, and it was suggested by the authors that clonal diversity may have been underestimated.

Comment on this clone: Its cognate antigen has yet to be identified. Base quality data are lacking; no much larger clone is found one base away.

In the paper's terms, the time point label means: baseline before first vaccination. The vaccinee samples were drawn from two UK trials, COV001 and COV002, one of which was a single-blind randomized controlled phase 2/3 trial testing AZD1222 (ChAdOx1 nCoV-19) in healthy adults. Trial participant PBMC samples were collected at day 0 and day 28 after the second dose for TCRbeta chain sequencing. The CDR3 regions of human TCRbeta chains were analyzed by immunosequencing. The study's processing was this. TCRs in the repertoires were matched against a reference library of SARS-CoV-2-specific TCRs that had been generated with the MIRA antigen-specificity platform. Breadth was defined as the fraction of unique TCRs that were SARS-CoV-2-associated. Depth was defined as the fraction of total T cells that were SARS-CoV-2-associated. Using the MIRA data, each spike-specific TCR was mapped to the spike region that the TCR reacts to and placed in a CD4 or CD8 class. Log10-transformed breadth and depth values were compared by one-way ANOVA with Sidak's multiple comparisons tests. The source is immuneACCESS, and TCRdb retained only in-frame sequences with V and J called. Part of the clones is not carried over; for the studies checked, unresolved V genes explain less than half of this, and the remainder is unexplained. For V, J and clone size, that table is used; D and trimming come from the DNA. This sample lists tens of thousands of clones; around 90% were detected once. The ten largest clonotypes hold less than 25% of the sample.

The material sequenced was peripheral blood, taken on day 0 of AZD1222 vaccination. The sequence came from an adult in good health.

The DNA sequence follows: TGTGCCAGCAGACGGGACAGGGACGGGCCGGGCTCCTACAATGAGCAGTTCTTC. Its coded protein is CASRRDRDGPGSYNEQFF. The sequence links TRBV11-3 to TRBJ2-1, with TRBD1 matching 9 junction bases. Sequences SGHNT (CDR1) and YENEEA (CDR2) are obtained from the germline V gene. CDR3 length: 18 amino acids, cysteine to phenylalanine. The only DNA kept is the CDR3, 54 bases in frame from the first base. The germline V and J ends show losses of 6 bases and 0 bases respectively, and no gene match explains 12 bases of the junction.